Detailed here is one T cell receptor (beta chain). Its antigen remains unknown. Germline V gene lookup returns CDR1 SGHNT and CDR2 YYREEE (reference sequence). The CDR3 extends over 15 amino acids. V lost 0 bases to trimming and J lost 2 bases, with 11 bases between them. CD45RO-negative, CCR7-selected cells formed the naive CD8 fraction, which excluded terminally differentiated effector memory CD45RA+ cells. Every contributor of samples was a Caucasian grown-up residing in Nashville, Tennessee. This sample is part of a study of shared clonotypes between healthy human individuals. General study findings and limits: Sampling covered blood only; tissue repertoires likely differ.

Method: immunoSEQ multiplex PCR; TCRdb's copy keeps in-frame clones and lacks some. The repertoire holds around 1,900,000 clones, with roughly 95% as singletons. The receptor was isolated from a man in his late teens or twenties in good health. Some clones in this sample may be carry-over from other donors' samples. The chain has TRBV5-4 and TRBJ1-2; D might be TRBD1 (6 bases). Sequenced material: naive CD8+ T cells from PBMCs. The CDR3 loop reads CASSLEGGQNYGYTF. CDR3 sequence (DNA): TGTGCCAGCAGCTTGGAAGGGGGGCAGAACTATGGCTACACCTTC.